The sequence of this T cell receptor (beta chain) was determined in a study of blood T cell repertoires in COVID-19. The wider study: The analysed material was cDNA or gDNA that came from T cells, B-cell-depleted T cells, or PBMCs.

V gave up 5 bases and J gave up 8 bases, with 13 bases separating them. CDR3 size: 13 residues. Germline V gene lookup returns CDR1 LNHDA and CDR2 SQIVND (reference sequence). How the authors handled the data: It was from reference gene primer amplification that nucleated cell counts were estimated. Data came from immunoSEQ multiplex PCR; TCRdb stores just in-frame clones and leaves some out. For V, J and clone size, that table is used; D and trimming come from the DNA. This sample has about 210,000 clones; around 91% occur once, and the top ten carry 4% to 5.5%. This receptor was identified in a middle-aged woman with acute or convalescent COVID-19. The source material was peripheral blood. The chain uses TRBV19 and TRBJ2-1; maybe TRBD2 (5 bases). CDR3 nucleotide sequence: TGTGCCAGTAGTGGGGAGACTGTTTATGAGCAGTTCTTC. It is translated as CASSGETVYEQFF.